This entry lists 10 T cell receptor beta chains sequenced from one sample in a study of cytomegalovirus exposure and HLA in healthy donors. It was with 60 Vbeta and 13 Jbeta primers that the PCR ran. Profiled with immunoSEQ multiplex PCR; TCRdb holds only in-frame clones, not every one. The data show about 76,000 clones, roughly 85% seen once. Sequencing used PBMCs. All receptors come from a young man in good health and CMV-seronegative.

The CDR3 here is CASRPGSRNEQFF. The CDR3 DNA reads TGCGCCAGCAGGCCCGGGAGTCGCAATGAGCAGTTCTTC. J is TRBJ2-1 and V is TRBV10-2; tentative D call: TRBD2 (6 bases). The germline V gene encodes CDR1 WSHSY and CDR2 SAAADI. V was shortened by 6 bases and J by 6 bases, with 12 bases between the two germline ends. CDR3 size: 13 residues.

V and J are TRBV6-6 and TRBJ2-3; 7 bases line up with TRBD2. The length of the CDR3 is 12 residues. After removal of 2 bases from V and 11 bases from J, the junction contained 4 bases not matched to a gene. From germline, CDR1 is MNHNY and CDR2 SVGAGI (reference sequence). CDR3 loop: CASSYGGGGQYF. The CDR3, as DNA: TGTGCCAGCAGTTACGGGGGGGGAGGGCAGTATTTT.

V is TRBV4-2 and J is TRBJ2-2, with D tentatively TRBD2 (6 bases). V lost 0 bases to trimming and J lost 6 bases, with 14 bases between them. CDR1 is LGHNA, CDR2 YNFKEQ, per germline. The length of the CDR3 is 16 residues. The CDR3 DNA sequence: TGTGCCAGCAGCCAAGAGGCGACTAGAGGGGCCGGGGAGCTGTTTTTT. It translates to CASSQEATRGAGELFF.

The chain carries TRBV27 and TRBJ1-2; TRBD1 aligns across 12 bases. From germline, CDR1 is MNHEY and CDR2 SMNVEV (reference sequence). The CDR3 runs 15 residues. Germline trimming cut 5 bases from V and 4 bases from J; bases unmatched to any gene: 5. The CDR3 region is CASSDPGQGAYGYTF. CDR3 bases: TGTGCCAGCAGTGATCCGGGACAGGGGGCCTATGGCTACACCTTC.

The gene calls are TRBV4-2 and TRBJ1-1; D not certain. This CDR3 comprises 13 residues. CDR1 is LGHNA and CDR2 is YNFKEQ in the germline V gene. Trimming shortened V by 2 bases and J by 1 base, and 5 bases separated the two germline ends. CDR3 in DNA: TGTGCCAGCAGCCAAAGAGGGAACACTGAAGCTTTCTTT. It specifies CASSQRGNTEAFF.

The V gene is TRBV7-2, the J gene TRBJ1-1, with D possibly TRBD1 on 5 matching bases. This CDR3 comprises 14 residues. Germline values: CDR1 SGHTA, CDR2 FQGNSA. V was cut by 2 bases and J by 1 base, with 8 bases left in between. Here the CDR3 reads CASSLNTGNTEAFF. CDR3 coding DNA: TGTGCCAGCAGCTTAAACACAGGGAACACTGAAGCTTTCTTT.

The chain employs TRBV6-5 and TRBJ1-1; 7 nucleotides agree with TRBD1. Trimming at V came to 3 bases and at J to 4 bases, leaving 2 bases not matched to a gene. The germline V gene encodes CDR1 MNHEY and CDR2 SVGAGI. The CDR3 is 13 residues long. The CDR3 protein is CASSYSGGTEAFF. As DNA, the CDR3 is TGTGCCAGCAGTTATTCAGGGGGCACTGAAGCTTTCTTT.

This chain uses TRBV19 with TRBJ2-1; 9 bases map to TRBD2. Germline trimming cut 4 bases from V and 12 bases from J; bases unmatched to any gene: 4. Germline V gene lookup returns CDR1 LNHDA and CDR2 SQIVND (reference sequence). The CDR3 extends over 12 amino acids. CDR3 DNA: TGTGCCAGTAGTACCTCAGCGGGAGGGCAGTTCTTC. Encoded protein: CASSTSAGGQFF.

The V gene is TRBV6-5, the J gene TRBJ1-5; no firm D call. V was pared by 5 bases and J by 3 bases, with 8 bases between. This CDR3 comprises 13 residues. Germline loops: CDR1 MNHEY, CDR2 SVGAGI. The CDR3 region is CASSASDNQPQHF. DNA of the CDR3: TGTGCCAGCAGTGCCTCAGACAATCAGCCCCAGCATTTT.

CDR3 sequence: CSVSRGVGTDTQYF. In nucleotides, the CDR3 is TGCAGCGTTTCCAGGGGAGTCGGCACAGATACGCAGTATTTT. The chain combines TRBV29-1 with TRBJ2-3; perhaps TRBD1 as D (6 bases). The CDR3 spans 14 residues. CDR1 SQVTM and CDR2 ANQGSEA come from the germline V gene. Trimming cost V 5 bases and J 1 base, with 13 bases left between them.